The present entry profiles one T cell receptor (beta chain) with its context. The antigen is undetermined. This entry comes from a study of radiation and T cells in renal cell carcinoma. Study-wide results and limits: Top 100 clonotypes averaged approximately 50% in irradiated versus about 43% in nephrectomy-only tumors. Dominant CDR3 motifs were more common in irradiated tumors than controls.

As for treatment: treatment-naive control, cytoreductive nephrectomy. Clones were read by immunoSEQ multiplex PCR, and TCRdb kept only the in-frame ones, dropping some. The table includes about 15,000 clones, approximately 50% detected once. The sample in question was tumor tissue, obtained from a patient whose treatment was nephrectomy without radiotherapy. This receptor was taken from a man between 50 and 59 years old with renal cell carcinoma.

CDR3 region: CASSLAQIYEQYF. Written as DNA, the CDR3 is TGTGCCAGCAGCTTGGCCCAGATTTACGAGCAGTACTTC. The V gene is TRBV11-2, the J gene TRBJ2-7; D not certain. V lost 3 bases and J lost 4, with 10 bases in between. The CDR3 extends over 13 amino acids. Germline loops: CDR1 SGHAT, CDR2 FQNNGV. Supplemented by reference TRBV11-2 and TRBJ2-7, the full variable domain reads EAGVAQSPRYKIIEKRQSVAFWCNPISGHATLYWYQQILGQGPKLLIQFQNNGVVDDSQLPKDRFSAERLKGVDSTLKIQPAKLEDSAVYLCASSLAQIYEQYFGPGTRLTVT.